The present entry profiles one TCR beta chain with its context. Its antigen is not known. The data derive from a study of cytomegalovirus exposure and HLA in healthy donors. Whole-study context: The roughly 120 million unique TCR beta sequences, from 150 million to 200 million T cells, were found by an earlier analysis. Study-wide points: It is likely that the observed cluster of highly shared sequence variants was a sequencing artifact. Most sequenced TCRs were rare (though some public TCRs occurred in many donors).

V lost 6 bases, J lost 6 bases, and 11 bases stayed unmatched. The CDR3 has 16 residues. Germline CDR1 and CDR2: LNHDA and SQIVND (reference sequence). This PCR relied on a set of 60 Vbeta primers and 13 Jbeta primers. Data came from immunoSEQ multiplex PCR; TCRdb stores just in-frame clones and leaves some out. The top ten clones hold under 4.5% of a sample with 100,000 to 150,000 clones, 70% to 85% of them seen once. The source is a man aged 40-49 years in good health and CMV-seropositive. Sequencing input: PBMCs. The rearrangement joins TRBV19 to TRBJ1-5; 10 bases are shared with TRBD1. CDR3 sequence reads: CASSTRWDRGPQPQHF. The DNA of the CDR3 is TGTGCCAGTAGCACTAGGTGGGACAGGGGTCCTCAGCCCCAGCATTTT.